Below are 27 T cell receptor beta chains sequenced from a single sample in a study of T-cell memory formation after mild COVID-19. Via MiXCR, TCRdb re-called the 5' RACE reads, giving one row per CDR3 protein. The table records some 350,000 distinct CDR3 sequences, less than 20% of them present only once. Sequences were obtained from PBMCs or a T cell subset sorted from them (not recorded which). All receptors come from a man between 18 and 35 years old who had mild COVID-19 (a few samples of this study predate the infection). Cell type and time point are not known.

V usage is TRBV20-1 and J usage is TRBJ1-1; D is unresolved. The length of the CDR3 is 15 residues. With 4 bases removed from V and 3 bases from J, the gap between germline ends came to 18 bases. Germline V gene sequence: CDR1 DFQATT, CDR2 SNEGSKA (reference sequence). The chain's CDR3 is CSAIRVGNLYTEAFF. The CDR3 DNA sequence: TGCAGTGCTATCCGGGTTGGGAACCTTTACACTGAAGCTTTCTTT.

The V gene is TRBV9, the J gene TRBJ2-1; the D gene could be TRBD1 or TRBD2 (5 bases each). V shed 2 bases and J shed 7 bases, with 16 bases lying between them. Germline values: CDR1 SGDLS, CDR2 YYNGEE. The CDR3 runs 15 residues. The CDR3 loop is CASSVSGPPYNEQFF. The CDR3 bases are TGTGCCAGCAGCGTTTCGGGACCGCCTTATAATGAGCAGTTCTTC.

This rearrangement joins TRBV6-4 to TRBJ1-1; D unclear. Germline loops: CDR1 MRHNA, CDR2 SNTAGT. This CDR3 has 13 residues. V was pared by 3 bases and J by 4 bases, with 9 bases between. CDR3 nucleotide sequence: TGTGCCAGCAGTGAAGGCGAGGGCACTGAAGCTTTCTTT. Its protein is CASSEGEGTEAFF.

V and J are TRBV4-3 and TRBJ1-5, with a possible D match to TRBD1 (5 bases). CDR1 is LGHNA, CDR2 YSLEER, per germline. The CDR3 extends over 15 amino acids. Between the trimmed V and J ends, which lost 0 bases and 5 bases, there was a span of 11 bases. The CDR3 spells CASSQDIRGHQPQHF. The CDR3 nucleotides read TGCGCCAGCAGCCAAGACATTAGGGGCCATCAGCCCCAGCATTTT.

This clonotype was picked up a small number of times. CDR3 amino acids: CASSREGGRATNEKLFF. The DNA of the CDR3 is TGCGCCAGCAGCCGCGAGGGCGGAAGAGCAACTAATGAAAAACTGTTTTTT. V is TRBV4-1 and J is TRBJ1-4, with D unresolved. CDR3 length: 17 residues. V gave up 4 bases and J gave up 0 bases, with 15 bases separating them. CDR1 and CDR2 (germline): MGHRA, YSYEKL.

The CDR3 DNA sequence: TGCGCCAGCAGCGAGACCCAGTACTTC. The encoded protein is CASSETQYF. This chain links TRBV4-3 with TRBJ2-5; the D is unclear. Germline CDR1 is LGHNA and CDR2 is YSLEER. The CDR3 spans 9 residues. V lost 5 bases and J lost 5, with 0 bases in between.

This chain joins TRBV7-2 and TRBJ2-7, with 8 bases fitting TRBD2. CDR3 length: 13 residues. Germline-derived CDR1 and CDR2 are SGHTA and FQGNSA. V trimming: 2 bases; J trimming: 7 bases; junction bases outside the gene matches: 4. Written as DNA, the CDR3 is TGTGCCAGCAGCTTATATACGGGAGGGGAGCAGTACGTC. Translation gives CASSLYTGGEQYV.

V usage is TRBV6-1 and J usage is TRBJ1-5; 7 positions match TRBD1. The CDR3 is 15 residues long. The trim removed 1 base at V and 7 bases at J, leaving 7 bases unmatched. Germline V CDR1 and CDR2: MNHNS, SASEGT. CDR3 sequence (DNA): TGTGCCAGCAGTGAAGGTGACAGGGCTTGGCAGCCCCAGCATTTT. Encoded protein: CASSEGDRAWQPQHF.

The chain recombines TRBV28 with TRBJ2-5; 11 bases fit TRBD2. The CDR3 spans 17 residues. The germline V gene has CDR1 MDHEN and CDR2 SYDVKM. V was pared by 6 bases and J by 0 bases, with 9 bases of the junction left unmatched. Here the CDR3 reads CASRPPGLAAYQETQYF. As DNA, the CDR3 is TGTGCCAGCAGACCGCCGGGACTAGCGGCGTACCAAGAGACCCAGTACTTC.

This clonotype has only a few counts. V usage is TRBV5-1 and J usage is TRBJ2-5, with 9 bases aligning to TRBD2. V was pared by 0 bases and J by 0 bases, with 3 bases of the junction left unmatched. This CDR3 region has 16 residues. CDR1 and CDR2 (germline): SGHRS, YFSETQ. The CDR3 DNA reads TGCGCCAGCAGCTTGGGACTAGCGGCGTACCAAGAGACCCAGTACTTC. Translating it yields CASSLGLAAYQETQYF.

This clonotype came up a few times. This CDR3 is CASSPTSDRNYEQYF. CDR3 nucleotides: TGTGCCAGCAGCCCGACCTCCGACAGGAACTACGAGCAGTACTTC. This rearrangement joins TRBV7-2 to TRBJ2-7; tentatively, D is TRBD1 (6 bases). The CDR3 spans 15 residues. V was clipped by 5 bases and J by 3 bases, with 17 bases between them. The germline CDR1 and CDR2 sequences are SGHTA and FQGNSA.

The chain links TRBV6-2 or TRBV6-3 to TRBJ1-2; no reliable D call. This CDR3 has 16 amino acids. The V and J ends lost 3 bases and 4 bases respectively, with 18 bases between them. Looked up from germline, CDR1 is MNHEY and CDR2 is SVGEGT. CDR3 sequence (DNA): TGTGCCAGCAGTTATACCTACATTTCCCGGGGCTATGGCTACACCTTC. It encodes CASSYTYISRGYGYTF.

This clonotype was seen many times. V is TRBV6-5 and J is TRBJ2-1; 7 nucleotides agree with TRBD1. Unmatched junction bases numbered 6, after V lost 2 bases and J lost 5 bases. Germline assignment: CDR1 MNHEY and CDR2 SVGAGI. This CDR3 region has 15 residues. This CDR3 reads CASSYGRGYNNEQFF. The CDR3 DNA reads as TGTGCCAGCAGTTACGGCAGGGGGTACAACAATGAGCAGTTCTTC.

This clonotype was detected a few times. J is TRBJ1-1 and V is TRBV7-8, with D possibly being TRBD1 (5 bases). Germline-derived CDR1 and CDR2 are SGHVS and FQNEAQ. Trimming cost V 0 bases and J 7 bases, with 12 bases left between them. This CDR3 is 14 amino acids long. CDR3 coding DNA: TGTGCCAGCAGCTTAGCCGACAGAGTTTTTGAAGCTTTCTTT. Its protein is CASSLADRVFEAFF.

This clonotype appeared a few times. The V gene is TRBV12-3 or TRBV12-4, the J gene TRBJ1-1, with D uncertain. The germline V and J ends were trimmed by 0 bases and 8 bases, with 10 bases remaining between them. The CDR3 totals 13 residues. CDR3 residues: CASSLARHGEAFF. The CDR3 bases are TGTGCCAGCAGTTTAGCGAGGCACGGGGAAGCTTTCTTT.

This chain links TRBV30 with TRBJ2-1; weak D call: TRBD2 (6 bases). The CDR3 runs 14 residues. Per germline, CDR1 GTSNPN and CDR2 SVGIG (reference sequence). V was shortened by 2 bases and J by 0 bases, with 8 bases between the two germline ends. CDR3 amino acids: CAWSPGSSYNEQFF. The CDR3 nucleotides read TGTGCCTGGAGTCCCGGGAGCTCCTACAATGAGCAGTTCTTC.

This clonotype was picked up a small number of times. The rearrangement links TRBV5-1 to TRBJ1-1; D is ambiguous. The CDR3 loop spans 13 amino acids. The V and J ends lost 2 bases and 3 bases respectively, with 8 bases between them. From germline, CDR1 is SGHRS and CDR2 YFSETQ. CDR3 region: CASSFVRDTEAFF. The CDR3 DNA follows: TGCGCCAGCAGCTTCGTACGGGACACTGAAGCTTTCTTT.

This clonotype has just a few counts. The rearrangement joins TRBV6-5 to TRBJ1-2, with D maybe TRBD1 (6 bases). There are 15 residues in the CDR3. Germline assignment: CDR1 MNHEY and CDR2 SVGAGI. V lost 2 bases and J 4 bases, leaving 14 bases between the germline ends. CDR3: CASSYVGGHGYGYTF. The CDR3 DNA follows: TGTGCCAGCAGTTACGTCGGGGGGCACGGCTATGGCTACACCTTC.

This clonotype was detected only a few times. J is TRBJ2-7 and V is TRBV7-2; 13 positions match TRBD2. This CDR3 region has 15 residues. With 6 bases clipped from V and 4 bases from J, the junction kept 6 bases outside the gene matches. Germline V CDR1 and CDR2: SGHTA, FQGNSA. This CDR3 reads CASRLGLAGVYEQYF. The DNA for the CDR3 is TGTGCCAGCAGACTAGGACTAGCGGGGGTTTACGAGCAGTACTTC.

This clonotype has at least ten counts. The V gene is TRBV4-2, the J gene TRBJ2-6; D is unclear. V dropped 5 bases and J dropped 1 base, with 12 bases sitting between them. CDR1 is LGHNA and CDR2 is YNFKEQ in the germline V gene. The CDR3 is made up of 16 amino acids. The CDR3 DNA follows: TGTGCCAGCAGCTCCGAGTGGGCTTCTGGGGCCAACGTCCTGACTTTC. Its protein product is CASSSEWASGANVLTF.

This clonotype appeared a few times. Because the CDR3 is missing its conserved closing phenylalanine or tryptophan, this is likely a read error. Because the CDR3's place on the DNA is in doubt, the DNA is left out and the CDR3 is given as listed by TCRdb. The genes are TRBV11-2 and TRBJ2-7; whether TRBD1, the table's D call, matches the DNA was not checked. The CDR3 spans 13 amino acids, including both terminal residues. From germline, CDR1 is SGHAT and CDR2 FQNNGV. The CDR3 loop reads CASSLVAGTGFGY.

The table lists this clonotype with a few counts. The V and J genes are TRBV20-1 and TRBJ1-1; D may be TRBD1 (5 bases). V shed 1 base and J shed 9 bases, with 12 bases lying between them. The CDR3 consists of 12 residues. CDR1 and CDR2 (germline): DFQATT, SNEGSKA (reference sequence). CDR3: CSARVTESKAFF. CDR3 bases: TGCAGTGCTAGAGTGACAGAGAGTAAAGCTTTCTTT.

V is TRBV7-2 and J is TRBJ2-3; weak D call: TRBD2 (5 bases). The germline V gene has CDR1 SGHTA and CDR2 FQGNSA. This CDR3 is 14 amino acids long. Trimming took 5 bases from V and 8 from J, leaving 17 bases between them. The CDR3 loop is CASSPTLEGGTQYF. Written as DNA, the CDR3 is TGTGCCAGCAGCCCGACTCTAGAAGGAGGTACGCAGTATTTT.

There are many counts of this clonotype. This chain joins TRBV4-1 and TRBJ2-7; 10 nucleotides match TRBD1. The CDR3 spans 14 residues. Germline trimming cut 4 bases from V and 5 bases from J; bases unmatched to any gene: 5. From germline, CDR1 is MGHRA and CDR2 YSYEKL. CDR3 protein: CASSLLGQGNEQYF. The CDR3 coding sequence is TGCGCCAGCAGCCTCTTGGGACAGGGGAACGAGCAGTACTTC.

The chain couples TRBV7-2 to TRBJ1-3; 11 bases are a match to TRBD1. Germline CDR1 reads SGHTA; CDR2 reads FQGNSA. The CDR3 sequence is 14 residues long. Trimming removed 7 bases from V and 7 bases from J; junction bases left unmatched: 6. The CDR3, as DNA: TGTGCCAGCATCCACGGGACAGGGGGGAACACCATATATTTT. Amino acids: CASIHGTGGNTIYF.

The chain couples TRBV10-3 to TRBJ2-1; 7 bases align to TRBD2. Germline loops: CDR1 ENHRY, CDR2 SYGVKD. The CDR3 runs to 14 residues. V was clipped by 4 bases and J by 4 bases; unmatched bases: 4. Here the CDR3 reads CAISGLAEYNEQFF. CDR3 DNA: TGTGCCATCAGTGGTCTAGCGGAGTACAATGAGCAGTTCTTC.

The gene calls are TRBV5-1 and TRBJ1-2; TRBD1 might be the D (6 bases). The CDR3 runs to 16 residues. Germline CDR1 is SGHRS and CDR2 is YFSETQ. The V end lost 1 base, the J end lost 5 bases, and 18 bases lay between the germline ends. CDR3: CASSLNDRSSGYGYTF. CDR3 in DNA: TGCGCCAGCAGCTTGAATGACAGGTCATCTGGGTATGGCTACACCTTC.